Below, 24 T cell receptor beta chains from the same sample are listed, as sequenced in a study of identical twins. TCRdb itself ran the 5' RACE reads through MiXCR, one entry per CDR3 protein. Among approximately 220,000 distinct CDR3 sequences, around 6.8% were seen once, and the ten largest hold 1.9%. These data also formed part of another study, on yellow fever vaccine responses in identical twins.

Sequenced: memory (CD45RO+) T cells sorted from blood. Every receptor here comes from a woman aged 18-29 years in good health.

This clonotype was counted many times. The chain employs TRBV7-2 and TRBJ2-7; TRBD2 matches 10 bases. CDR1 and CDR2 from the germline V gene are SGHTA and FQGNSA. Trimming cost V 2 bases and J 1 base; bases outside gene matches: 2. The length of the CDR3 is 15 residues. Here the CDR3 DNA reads TGTGCCAGCAGCTTAACTAGCGGGATTTCCTACGAGCAGTACTTC. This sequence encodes CASSLTSGISYEQYF.

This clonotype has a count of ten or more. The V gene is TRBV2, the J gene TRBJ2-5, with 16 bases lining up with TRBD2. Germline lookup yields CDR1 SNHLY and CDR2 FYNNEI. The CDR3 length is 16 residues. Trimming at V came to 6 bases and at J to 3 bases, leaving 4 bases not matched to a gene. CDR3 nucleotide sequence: TGTGCCAGCAGCGCCGGGACTAGCGGGAGGGAAGAGACCCAGTACTTC. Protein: CASSAGTSGREETQYF.

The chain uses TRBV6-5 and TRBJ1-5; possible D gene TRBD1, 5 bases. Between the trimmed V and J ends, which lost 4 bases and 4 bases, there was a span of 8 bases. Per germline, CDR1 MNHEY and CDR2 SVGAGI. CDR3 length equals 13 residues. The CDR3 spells CASSSSGNQPQHF. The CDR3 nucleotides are TGTGCCAGCAGTTCTTCAGGGAATCAGCCCCAGCATTTT.

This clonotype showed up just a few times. The CDR3 is CASSPRASGRVNEQYF. The CDR3 DNA reads TGTGCCAGCAGCCCCAGGGCTAGCGGGAGGGTCAACGAGCAGTACTTC. The chain is built from TRBV7-2 and TRBJ2-7, with 12 bases identical to TRBD2. The CDR3 runs to 16 residues. V lost 5 bases to trimming and J lost 5 bases; unmatched junction nucleotides: 10. Germline lookup yields CDR1 SGHTA and CDR2 FQGNSA.

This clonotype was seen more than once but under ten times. CDR3 protein: CASSQTSGYEQYF. Here the CDR3 DNA reads TGTGCCAGCAGCCAGACTAGCGGGTACGAGCAGTACTTC. The chain joins TRBV3-1 to TRBJ2-7, with 10 bases fitting TRBD2. The CDR3 has 13 amino acids. Trimming cost V 3 bases and J 4 bases; bases outside gene matches: 0. Germline-derived CDR1 and CDR2 are LGHDT and YNNKEL (reference sequence).

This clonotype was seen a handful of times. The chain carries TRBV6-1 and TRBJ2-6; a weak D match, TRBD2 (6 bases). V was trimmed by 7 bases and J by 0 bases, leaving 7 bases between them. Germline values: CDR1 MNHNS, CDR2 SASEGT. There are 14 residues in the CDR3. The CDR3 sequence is CASTGASGANVLTF. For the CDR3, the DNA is TGTGCCAGCACGGGAGCCTCTGGGGCCAACGTCCTGACTTTC.

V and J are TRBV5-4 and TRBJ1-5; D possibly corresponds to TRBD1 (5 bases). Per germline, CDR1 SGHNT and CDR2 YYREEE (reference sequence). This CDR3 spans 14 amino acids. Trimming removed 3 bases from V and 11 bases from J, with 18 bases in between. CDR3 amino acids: CASSSGPTTAAQHF. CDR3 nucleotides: TGTGCCAGCAGCTCGGGACCGACGACTGCGGCCCAGCATTTT.

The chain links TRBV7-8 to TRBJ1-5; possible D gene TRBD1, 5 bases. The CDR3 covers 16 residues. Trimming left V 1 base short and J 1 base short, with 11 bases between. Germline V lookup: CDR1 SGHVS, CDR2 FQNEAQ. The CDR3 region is CASSLVAGGSNQPQHF. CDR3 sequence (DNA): TGTGCCAGCAGCTTAGTCGCGGGGGGAAGCAATCAGCCCCAGCATTTT.

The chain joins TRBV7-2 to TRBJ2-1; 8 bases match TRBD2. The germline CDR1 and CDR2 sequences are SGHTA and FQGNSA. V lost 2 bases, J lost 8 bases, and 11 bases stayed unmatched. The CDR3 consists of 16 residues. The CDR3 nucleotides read TGTGCCAGCAGCTTAAGACGGGGGGGCTCGGCGGATGAGCAGTTCTTC. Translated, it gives CASSLRRGGSADEQFF.

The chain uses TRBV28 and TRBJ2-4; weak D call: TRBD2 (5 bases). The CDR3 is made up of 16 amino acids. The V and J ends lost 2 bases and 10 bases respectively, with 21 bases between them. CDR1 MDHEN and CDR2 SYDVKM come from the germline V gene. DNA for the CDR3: TGTGCCAGCAGTTTACCCTCGGTGGGGTCCGGAGGAATTCAGTACTTC. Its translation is CASSLPSVGSGGIQYF. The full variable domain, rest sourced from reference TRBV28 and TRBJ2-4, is DVKVTQSSRYLVKRTGEKVFLECVQDMDHENMFWYRQDPGLGLRLIYFSYDVKMKEKGDIPEGYSVSREKKERFSLILESASTNQTSMYLCASSLPSVGSGGIQYFGAGTRLSVL.

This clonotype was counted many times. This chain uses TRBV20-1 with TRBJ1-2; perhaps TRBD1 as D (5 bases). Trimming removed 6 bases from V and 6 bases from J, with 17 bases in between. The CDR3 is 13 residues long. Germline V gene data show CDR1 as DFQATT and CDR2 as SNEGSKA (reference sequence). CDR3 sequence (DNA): TGCAGTGCGGCCCGGGCAGGGATAAATGGCTACACCTTC. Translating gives CSAARAGINGYTF.

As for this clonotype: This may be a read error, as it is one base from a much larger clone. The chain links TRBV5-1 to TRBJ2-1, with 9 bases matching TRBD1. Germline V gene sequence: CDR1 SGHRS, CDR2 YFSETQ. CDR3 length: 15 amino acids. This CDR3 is CTSGRRDRAYNEQFF. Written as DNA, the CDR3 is TGCACCAGCGGACGTAGGGACAGGGCGTACAATGAGCAGTTCTTC.

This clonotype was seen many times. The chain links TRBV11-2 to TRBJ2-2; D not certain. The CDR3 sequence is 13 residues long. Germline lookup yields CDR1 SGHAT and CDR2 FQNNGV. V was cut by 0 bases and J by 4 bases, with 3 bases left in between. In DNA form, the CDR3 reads TGTGCCAGCAGCTTAGAAGTCACCGGGGAGCTGTTTTTT. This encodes CASSLEVTGELFF.

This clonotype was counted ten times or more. CDR3 residues: CASSLAAGFSYEQYF. DNA of the CDR3: TGTGCCAGCAGCTTAGCGGCAGGCTTTTCCTACGAGCAGTACTTC. The rearrangement links TRBV7-8 to TRBJ2-7, with unresolved D. The CDR3 is 15 residues long. Germline V CDR1 and CDR2: SGHVS, FQNEAQ. Trimming stripped 0 bases from V and 1 base from J, with 10 bases between.

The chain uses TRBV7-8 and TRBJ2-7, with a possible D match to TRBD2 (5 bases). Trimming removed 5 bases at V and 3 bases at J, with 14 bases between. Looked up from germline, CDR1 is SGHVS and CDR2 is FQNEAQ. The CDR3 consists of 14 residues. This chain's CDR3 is CASSLTDGNYEQYF. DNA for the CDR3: TGTGCCAGCAGCCTCACCGACGGGAACTACGAGCAGTACTTC.

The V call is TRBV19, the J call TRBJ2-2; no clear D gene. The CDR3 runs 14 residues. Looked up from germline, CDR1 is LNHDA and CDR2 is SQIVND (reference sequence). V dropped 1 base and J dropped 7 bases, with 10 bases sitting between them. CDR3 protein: CASSIGSVGGELFF. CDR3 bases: TGTGCCAGTAGTATAGGGTCTGTCGGCGGGGAGCTGTTTTTT.

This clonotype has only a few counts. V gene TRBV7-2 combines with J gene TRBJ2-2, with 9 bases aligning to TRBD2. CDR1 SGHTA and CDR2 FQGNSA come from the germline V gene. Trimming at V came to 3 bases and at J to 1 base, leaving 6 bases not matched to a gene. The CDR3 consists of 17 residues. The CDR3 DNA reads TGTGCCAGCAGCTTGCTAGCGGGGAGGGGGAACACCGGGGAGCTGTTTTTT. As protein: CASSLLAGRGNTGELFF.

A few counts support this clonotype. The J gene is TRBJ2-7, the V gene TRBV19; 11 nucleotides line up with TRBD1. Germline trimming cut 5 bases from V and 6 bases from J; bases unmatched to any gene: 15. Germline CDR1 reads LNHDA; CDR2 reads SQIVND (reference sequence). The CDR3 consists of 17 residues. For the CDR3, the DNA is TGTGCCAGTAGTCCCGACCCCTGGACAGGGGGCGTCTCCGAGCAGTACTTC. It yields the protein CASSPDPWTGGVSEQYF.

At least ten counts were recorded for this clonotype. CDR3 amino acids: CASRGQGLVNSPLHF. The DNA for the CDR3 is TGTGCCAGCAGAGGACAGGGTTTGGTCAATTCACCCCTCCACTTT. The V call is TRBV7-9, the J call TRBJ1-6, with 8 bases matching TRBD1. This CDR3 region has 15 residues. The germline CDR1 and CDR2 sequences are SEHNR and FQNEAQ (reference sequence). Losses at the gene ends were 6 bases for V and 7 bases for J; bases not matched to a gene: 8. Filled out from reference TRBV7-9 and TRBJ1-6, the complete variable domain reads DTGVSQNPRHKITKRGQNVTFRCDPISEHNRLYWYRQTLGQGPEFLTYFQNEAQLEKSRLLSDRFSAERPKGSFSTLEIQRTEQGDSAMYLCASRGQGLVNSPLHFGNGTRLTVT.

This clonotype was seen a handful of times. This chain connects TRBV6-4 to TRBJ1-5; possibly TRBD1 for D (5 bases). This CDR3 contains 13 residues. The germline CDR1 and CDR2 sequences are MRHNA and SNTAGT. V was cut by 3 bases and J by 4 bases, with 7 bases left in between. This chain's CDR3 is CASSEEGNQPQHF. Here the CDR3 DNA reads TGTGCCAGCAGTGAGGAGGGGAATCAGCCCCAGCATTTT.

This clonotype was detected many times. The DNA of the CDR3 is TGCAGCGTCACCCAGGGGTTGAACACTGAAGCTTTCTTT. Encoded protein: CSVTQGLNTEAFF. V is TRBV29-1 and J is TRBJ1-1; D might be TRBD1 (6 bases). The CDR3 covers 13 residues. The V end lost 6 bases, the J end lost 0 bases, and 11 bases lay between the germline ends. Germline-derived CDR1 and CDR2 are SQVTM and ANQGSEA.

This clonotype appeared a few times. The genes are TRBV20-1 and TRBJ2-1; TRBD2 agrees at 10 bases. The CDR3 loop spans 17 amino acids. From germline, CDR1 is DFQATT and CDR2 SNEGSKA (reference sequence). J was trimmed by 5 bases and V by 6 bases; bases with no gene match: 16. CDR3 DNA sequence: TGCAGTGCCCCAGACAGAAACTCGCTAGCGGGGGACAATGAGCAGTTCTTC. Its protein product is CSAPDRNSLAGDNEQFF.

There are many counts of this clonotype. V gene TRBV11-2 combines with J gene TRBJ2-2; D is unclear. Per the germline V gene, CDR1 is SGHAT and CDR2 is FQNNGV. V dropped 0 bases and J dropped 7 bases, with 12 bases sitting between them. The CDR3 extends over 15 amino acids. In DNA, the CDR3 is TGTGCCAGCAGCTTAGATCCCCGGATTCGCGGGGAGCTGTTTTTT. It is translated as CASSLDPRIRGELFF.

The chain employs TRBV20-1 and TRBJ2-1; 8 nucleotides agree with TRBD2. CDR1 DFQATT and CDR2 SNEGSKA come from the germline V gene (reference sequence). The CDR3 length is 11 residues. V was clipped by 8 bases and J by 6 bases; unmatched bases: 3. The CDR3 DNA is TGCAGTCTCGGGAGGGGCAATGAGCAGTTCTTC. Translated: CSLGRGNEQFF.